The clone carrying this T cell receptor (beta chain) was observed at least ten times. The antigen remains undetermined. The study drew its healthy controls from blood bank volunteers in Maryland, USA. This sample stems from a study of neurological immune-mediated disorders. With 4 bases removed from V and 5 bases from J, the gap between germline ends came to 14 bases. The CDR3 has 14 residues. CDR1 and CDR2 (germline): SGHRS, YFSETQ. TCRdb redid the calling of the 5' RACE reads with MiXCR, one entry per CDR3 protein. The sample records tens of thousands of distinct CDR3 sequences, 14% being singletons. Study-level points and caveats: The study found the most TCR clonal expansion in HTLV-1-associated myelopathy and the least in multiple sclerosis, below healthy controls.

The chain recombines TRBV5-1 with TRBJ2-3; D possibly corresponds to TRBD2 (7 bases). The sequence was collected from a woman aged 45-65 years in good health. The source material was PBMCs. CDR3 protein: CASSNRGGQDTQYF. The CDR3 DNA sequence: TGCGCCAGCAGCAACCGCGGGGGCCAAGATACGCAGTATTTT.